This T cell receptor (beta chain) was captured in a study of blood T cell repertoires in COVID-19. On the study more broadly: From T cells, B-cell-depleted T cells, or PBMCs came the material, which was cDNA or gDNA.

V was trimmed by 3 bases and J by 7 bases, leaving 4 bases between them. Germline V gene data show CDR1 as SQVTM and CDR2 as ANQGSEA. This CDR3 contains 10 residues. TCRdb's copy holds only in-frame clones and misses some; the assay was immunoSEQ multiplex PCR. The sample yields roughly 120,000 clones, roughly 90% seen once. The chain joins TRBV29-1 to TRBJ2-1, with D hard to call. The sequenced material came from peripheral blood. This TCR was recovered from a man in his 60s with COVID-19, enrolled during active disease. Written as DNA, the CDR3 is TGCAGCGTTGAGAGGAATGAGCAGTTCTTC. Translated, it gives CSVERNEQFF.